Shown below are 31 T cell receptor beta chains from a single sample sequenced in a study of cytomegalovirus exposure and HLA in healthy donors. The PCR was carried out with 60 Vbeta primers and 13 Jbeta primers. Clones were read by immunoSEQ multiplex PCR, and TCRdb kept only the in-frame ones, dropping some. The sample carries 100,000 or so clones, 75% to 80% recorded once. Material: PBMCs. Source of these receptors: a woman aged 40-49 years in good health and CMV-seropositive.

This chain links TRBV5-1 with TRBJ2-3, with D perhaps TRBD1 (5 bases). Germline-derived CDR1 and CDR2 are SGHRS and YFSETQ. Trimming shortened V by 4 bases and J by 1 base, and 16 bases separated the two germline ends. The CDR3 loop spans 16 amino acids. The CDR3: CASSGQGMRGTDTQYF. The CDR3 DNA sequence: TGCGCCAGCAGCGGCCAGGGAATGAGAGGCACAGATACGCAGTATTTT.

As regards this clone: Other DNA sequences in this specimen translate into the identical CDR3. The chain joins TRBV6-5 to TRBJ1-4; a weak D match, TRBD1 (6 bases). Germline V gene sequence: CDR1 MNHEY, CDR2 SVGAGI. Between the trimmed V and J ends, which lost 2 bases and 5 bases, there was a span of 9 bases. There are 14 residues in the CDR3. The DNA of the CDR3 is TGTGCCAGCAGTTACACAGGGTCGAATGAAAAACTGTTTTTT. Protein: CASSYTGSNEKLFF.

This chain uses TRBV7-9 with TRBJ1-2; 8 bases line up with TRBD1. Germline V gene sequence: CDR1 SEHNR, CDR2 FQNEAQ (reference sequence). The CDR3 is 14 amino acids. Trimming removed 6 bases from V and 8 bases from J; junction bases left unmatched: 11. This chain's CDR3 is CASSLRTQGDGYTF. CDR3 DNA sequence: TGTGCCAGCAGTTTAAGAACACAGGGGGACGGCTACACCTTC.

The V and J genes are TRBV6-1 and TRBJ1-1, with D perhaps TRBD1 (6 bases). Per the germline V gene, CDR1 is MNHNS and CDR2 is SASEGT. CDR3 length equals 14 residues. Trimming took 2 bases from V and 4 from J, leaving 11 bases between them. The CDR3 DNA is TGTGCCAGCAGTGAACAGGGAGGGGGCACTGAAGCTTTCTTT. Translating it yields CASSEQGGGTEAFF.

The J gene is TRBJ2-2, the V gene TRBV5-6; 9 bases are a match to TRBD2. The germline V gene encodes CDR1 SGHDT and CDR2 YYEEEE. The CDR3 is 18 amino acids. The junction had 17 bases not matched to a gene; V was cut back by 4 bases and J by 7 bases. CDR3 sequence: CASSQPPGLAGWNGELFF. The CDR3 DNA follows: TGTGCCAGCAGCCAACCCCCCGGTCTAGCGGGGTGGAACGGGGAGCTGTTTTTT.

The chain is built from TRBV7-2 and TRBJ1-2, with 8 bases matching TRBD1. Germline V CDR1 and CDR2: SGHTA, FQGNSA. The V segment lost 1 base and the J segment 3 bases; nucleotides outside the gene matches: 7. The CDR3 has 16 amino acids. CDR3 nucleotide sequence: TGTGCCAGCAGCTTAGTGGGCAGGGGGCGCTACTATGGCTACACCTTC. It specifies CASSLVGRGRYYGYTF. Combining the CDR3 with reference TRBV7-2 and TRBJ1-2 gives the whole variable domain GAGVSQSPSNKVTEKGKDVELRCDPISGHTALYWYRQSLGQGLEFLIYFQGNSAPDKSGLPSDRFSAERTGGSVSTLTIQRTQQEDSAVYLCASSLVGRGRYYGYTFGSGTRLTVV.

This clone has just a few counts. The J gene is TRBJ1-2, the V gene TRBV6-6; 9 nucleotides agree with TRBD1. Per germline, CDR1 MNHNY and CDR2 SVGAGI (reference sequence). The V and J ends lost 4 bases and 4 bases, in that order; junction bases with no gene match: 1. This CDR3 has 13 amino acids. The CDR3 sequence is CASSLTGGYGYTF. In DNA form, the CDR3 reads TGTGCCAGCAGTTTGACAGGGGGCTATGGCTACACCTTC.

The rearrangement joins TRBV5-1 to TRBJ2-1; D not resolved. The CDR3 length is 11 residues. Germline lookup yields CDR1 SGHRS and CDR2 YFSETQ. Between the trimmed V and J ends, which lost 2 bases and 9 bases, there was a span of 6 bases. The CDR3 here is CASSLSLEQFF. The DNA for the CDR3 is TGCGCCAGCAGCTTAAGCCTTGAGCAGTTCTTC. Full variable domain (rest looked up from reference TRBV5-1 and TRBJ2-1): KAGVTQTPRYLIKTRGQQVTLSCSPISGHRSVSWYQQTPGQGLQFLFEYFSETQRNKGNFPGRFSGRQFSNSRSEMNVSTLELGDSALYLCASSLSLEQFFGPGTRLTVL.

V is TRBV18 and J is TRBJ2-5; 9 bases agree with TRBD1. The CDR3 consists of 15 residues. V lost 2 bases to trimming and J lost 5 bases; unmatched junction nucleotides: 6. Germline assignment: CDR1 KGHSH and CDR2 LQKENI. CDR3 loop: CASSPGQGYRETQYF. The DNA for the CDR3 is TGTGCCAGCTCACCAGGACAGGGGTATCGGGAGACCCAGTACTTC.

The gene calls are TRBV9 and TRBJ1-3; D may be TRBD1 (6 bases). Trimming took 6 bases from V and 1 from J, leaving 11 bases between them. Germline V CDR1 and CDR2: SGDLS, YYNGEE. The CDR3 has 14 residues. CDR3 sequence: CASNNRASGNTIYF. CDR3 in DNA: TGTGCCAGCAATAACAGGGCATCTGGAAACACCATATATTTT.

The rearrangement links TRBV4-2 to TRBJ1-1; D not certain. This CDR3 is 16 amino acids long. The germline CDR1 and CDR2 sequences are LGHNA and YNFKEQ. The germline V and J ends were trimmed by 1 base and 2 bases, with 14 bases remaining between them. DNA of the CDR3: TGTGCCAGCAGCCAAGTGGGCGAGGGTGGAAACACTGAAGCTTTCTTT. Protein: CASSQVGEGGNTEAFF.

CDR3 loop: CASSQDSTGGLTYEQYF. The DNA of the CDR3 is TGTGCCAGCAGCCAAGATAGTACCGGGGGGCTCACCTACGAGCAGTACTTC. The chain recombines TRBV4-2 with TRBJ2-7; maybe TRBD2 (7 bases). Germline CDR1 LGHNA, CDR2 YNFKEQ. The CDR3 is 17 residues long. V was clipped by 0 bases and J by 2 bases, with 17 bases between them.

This clone was recorded a few times. The chain is built from TRBV6-1 and TRBJ1-1; D uncertain. Germline V gene data show CDR1 as MNHNS and CDR2 as SASEGT. CDR3 size: 15 residues. V was pared by 6 bases and J by 6 bases, with 20 bases between. CDR3 loop: CASRRSETVSAEAFF. Here the CDR3 DNA reads TGTGCCAGCAGACGCTCGGAGACTGTTAGCGCTGAAGCTTTCTTT.

In this sample, this clone turned up once. The chain has TRBV19 and TRBJ1-6; D perhaps matches TRBD1 (6 bases). Germline V gene data show CDR1 as LNHDA and CDR2 as SQIVND (reference sequence). The CDR3 runs 17 residues. Trimming removed 3 bases at V and 2 bases at J, with 14 bases between. CDR3 residues: CASSMGTQRTYNSPLHF. DNA for the CDR3: TGTGCCAGTAGTATGGGGACACAGAGAACCTATAATTCACCCCTCCACTTT.

The chain joins TRBV6-1 to TRBJ1-2, with TRBD1 identical over 7 bases. Germline trimming cut 7 bases from V and 7 bases from J; bases unmatched to any gene: 6. Germline V lookup: CDR1 MNHNS, CDR2 SASEGT. This CDR3 has 12 amino acids. The CDR3 DNA sequence: TGTGCCAGCACTTTAGACAGGGTTGGCTACACCTTC. Amino acids: CASTLDRVGYTF.

This clone was recorded a few times. V is TRBV28 and J is TRBJ2-6; TRBD1 matches 8 bases. This CDR3 has 15 residues. The J segment lost 3 bases and the V segment lost 4 bases, leaving 2 bases of the junction unmatched. Per the germline V gene, CDR1 is MDHEN and CDR2 is SYDVKM. CDR3: CASSYRGFGANVLTF. CDR3 coding DNA: TGTGCCAGCAGTTACAGGGGGTTTGGGGCCAACGTCCTGACTTTC.

This clone was observed a handful of times. Other nucleotide sequences from this sample produce the same CDR3. V usage is TRBV30 and J usage is TRBJ2-5, with 7 bases identical to TRBD2. After removal of 5 bases from V and 2 bases from J, the junction contained 5 bases not matched to a gene. CDR3 length: 13 residues. From germline, CDR1 is GTSNPN and CDR2 SVGIG (reference sequence). CDR3 amino acids: CAWSLGGQETQYF. CDR3 nucleotides: TGTGCCTGGTCTCTGGGGGGGCAAGAGACCCAGTACTTC.

The gene calls are TRBV19 and TRBJ1-5, with 9 bases identical to TRBD1. From germline, CDR1 is LNHDA and CDR2 SQIVND (reference sequence). The CDR3 is made up of 16 amino acids. V shed 5 bases and J 6 bases; nucleotides not matched to a gene: 11. The CDR3 DNA reads as TGTGCCAGTAGTTTCGGGACAGGGAGGGGAGGTCAGCCCCAGCATTTT. It specifies CASSFGTGRGGQPQHF.

The CDR3, as DNA: TGTGCCAGCACCGGAGGGGGCCCCCTCCACTTT. It codes for CASTGGGPLHF. The chain links TRBV6-5 to TRBJ1-6; TRBD1 agrees at 7 bases. The germline CDR1 and CDR2 sequences are MNHEY and SVGAGI. The CDR3 contains 11 residues. V gave up 7 bases and J gave up 13 bases; unmatched junction bases: 4.

The chain joins TRBV7-8 to TRBJ2-5; TRBD1 matches 8 bases. The germline V gene has CDR1 SGHVS and CDR2 FQNEAQ. This CDR3 region has 14 residues. V shed 6 bases and J 5 bases; nucleotides not matched to a gene: 8. CDR3: CASRRDRRSETQYF. The CDR3 DNA sequence: TGTGCCAGCAGACGGGACAGGCGATCGGAGACCCAGTACTTC.

This clone was found a few times. The chain links TRBV7-2 to TRBJ2-5; 9 positions match TRBD2. The germline gives CDR1 SGHTA, CDR2 FQGNSA. J was trimmed by 1 base and V by 5 bases; bases with no gene match: 8. This CDR3 spans 16 amino acids. The CDR3 here is CASSPLAGGFQETQYF. Written as DNA, the CDR3 is TGTGCCAGCAGCCCACTGGCGGGGGGGTTCCAAGAGACCCAGTACTTC.

Only one count was recorded for this clone. V is TRBV18 and J is TRBJ1-2; 7 bases agree with TRBD1. The length of the CDR3 is 16 residues. V was pared by 5 bases and J by 4 bases, with 13 bases of the junction left unmatched. CDR1 and CDR2 (germline): KGHSH, LQKENI. CDR3 amino acids: CASSSDNRQGSYGYTF. In DNA, the CDR3 is TGTGCCAGCTCATCCGATAACCGACAGGGAAGCTATGGCTACACCTTC. Full variable domain (outside the CDR3, taken from reference TRBV18 and TRBJ1-2): NAGVMQNPRHLVRRRGQEARLRCSPMKGHSHVYWYRQLPEEGLKFMVYLQKENIIDESGMPKERFSAEFPKEGPSILRIQQVVRGDSAAYFCASSSDNRQGSYGYTFGSGTRLTVV.

V gene TRBV10-3 combines with J gene TRBJ2-2; 7 bases agree with TRBD1. CDR1 ENHRY and CDR2 SYGVKD come from the germline V gene. CDR3 size: 14 residues. V shed 6 bases, J shed 3 bases, and the junction held 4 bases outside the gene matches. The CDR3 DNA is TGTGCCATCAGGAGGGGGCTCGACACCGGGGAGCTGTTTTTT. Encoded protein: CAIRRGLDTGELFF.

V usage is TRBV10-2 and J usage is TRBJ2-3, with 9 bases lining up with TRBD2. In germline, CDR1 is WSHSY, CDR2 SAAADI. V gave up 6 bases and J gave up 4 bases; unmatched junction bases: 5. The CDR3 has 14 residues. For the CDR3, the DNA is TGCGCCAGCAGGGATCGGACTAGCGCAGATACGCAGTATTTT. It yields the protein CASRDRTSADTQYF.

The chain employs TRBV7-2 and TRBJ1-5; D unresolved. Looked up from germline, CDR1 is SGHTA and CDR2 is FQGNSA. This CDR3 is 12 amino acids long. V lost 7 bases to trimming and J lost 0 bases, with 4 bases between them. Here the CDR3 DNA reads TGTGCCAGCACCTATAGCAATCAGCCCCAGCATTTT. Translating gives CASTYSNQPQHF.

This rearrangement joins TRBV29-1 to TRBJ1-4; 9 nucleotides line up with TRBD1. The V segment lost 7 bases and the J segment 2 bases; nucleotides outside the gene matches: 2. The CDR3 is 13 residues long. CDR1 and CDR2 from the germline V gene are SQVTM and ANQGSEA. CDR3 in DNA: TGCAGCGGGGACAGGGATACTAATGAAAAACTGTTTTTT. Encoded protein: CSGDRDTNEKLFF.

In this sample, this clone turned up a few times. The CDR3 DNA is TGTGCCAGTAGCCGTACCGGGACAAAGCAAGAGACCCAGTACTTC. Protein: CASSRTGTKQETQYF. The chain links TRBV19 to TRBJ2-5, with D tentatively TRBD1 (6 bases). Trimming removed 6 bases at V and 2 bases at J, with 16 bases between. Germline CDR1 and CDR2: LNHDA and SQIVND (reference sequence). CDR3 length equals 15 residues.

The J gene is TRBJ2-1, the V gene TRBV6-1, with 8 bases identical to TRBD1. V was clipped by 2 bases and J by 3 bases; unmatched bases: 3. Germline V gene lookup returns CDR1 MNHNS and CDR2 SASEGT. This CDR3 contains 15 residues. The CDR3 coding sequence is TGTGCCAGCAGTGAACCGGGACAGGTCTACAATGAGCAGTTCTTC. Its translation: CASSEPGQVYNEQFF.

The CDR3 sequence is CASSERGGPGLRMYGYTF. CDR3 bases: TGTGCCAGCAGTGAAAGGGGGGGACCGGGACTCAGGATGTATGGCTACACCTTC. The gene calls are TRBV2 and TRBJ1-2; a possible D gene is TRBD1 (6 bases). Between the trimmed V and J ends, which lost 2 bases and 5 bases, there was a span of 24 bases. The CDR3 spans 18 residues. Germline-derived CDR1 and CDR2 are SNHLY and FYNNEI.

The J gene is TRBJ2-3, the V gene TRBV5-1, with 12 bases identical to TRBD2. CDR1 is SGHRS, CDR2 YFSETQ, per germline. Germline trimming cut 2 bases from V and 1 base from J; bases unmatched to any gene: 2. This CDR3 has 16 residues. The CDR3 protein is CASSLRTSGGTDTQYF. The CDR3 DNA reads as TGCGCCAGCAGCTTACGGACTAGCGGGGGCACAGATACGCAGTATTTT.

CDR3 DNA sequence: TGTGCCAGTAGGAATGAACAGCTCCACACTGAAGCTTTCTTT. Its protein is CASRNEQLHTEAFF. The rearrangement uses TRBV19 and TRBJ1-1; no definite D call. With 6 bases removed from V and 3 bases from J, the gap between germline ends came to 14 bases. The CDR3 covers 14 residues. Looked up from germline, CDR1 is LNHDA and CDR2 is SQIVND (reference sequence). The complete variable domain, with remaining parts taken from reference TRBV19 and TRBJ1-1, reads DGGITQSPKYLFRKEGQNVTLSCEQNLNHDAMYWYRQDPGQGLRLIYYSQIVNDFQKGDIAEGYSVSREKKESFPLTVTSAQKNPTAFYLCASRNEQLHTEAFFGQGTRLTVV.